Below, one T cell receptor (beta chain) is given with its context. Its matching antigen is unknown. The data originate from a study of blood T cells in healthy people across ages. Through a sample-barcoded 5' primer and a J-beta primer mix, a second PCR was run for 7 to 11 cycles. TCRdb redid the calling of the 5' RACE reads with MiXCR, one entry per CDR3 protein. This table holds more than 800,000 distinct CDR3 sequences, 40% to 50% found once. CDR1 SEHNR and CDR2 FQNEAQ come from the germline V gene (reference sequence). The CDR3 spans 16 residues. The V and J ends lost 0 bases and 6 bases, in that order; junction bases with no gene match: 9. Study-wide findings and caveats: Greater diversity and more naive CD4+ cells were seen in long-lived donors than in aged donors.

Input material: blood. This rearrangement joins TRBV7-9 to TRBJ2-7; TRBD2 agrees at 9 bases. This clonotype was obtained from an older woman in good health. The CDR3 DNA sequence: TGTGCCAGCAGCTTAGCCGGCGGGAGGGCCTCCGGCGAGCAGTACTTC. Protein: CASSLAGGRASGEQYF.